The clone carrying this T cell receptor beta chain has a handful of counts. At one of its ends the junction is not consistent with the germline gene, which may arise from a read error. This entry belongs to a study of blood T cell repertoires in COVID-19. The protocol was immunoSEQ multiplex PCR, while the TCRdb copy is restricted to in-frame clones and leaves out a portion. The sample has about 140,000 clones; around 81% are singletons. The CDR3 is made up of 15 amino acids. Germline V gene sequence: CDR1 SNHLY, CDR2 FYNNEI. This receptor was identified in a human donor in a cohort sampled during active COVID-19. The specimen sequenced was peripheral blood. V usage is TRBV2 and J usage is TRBJ2-7; D might be TRBD2 (5 bases). CDR3 region: CASSALSVSGSGTDF. The CDR3 nucleotides are TGTGCCAGCAGTGCCCTTTCTGTATCGGGGTCGGGTACGGACTTC. Supplemented by reference TRBV2 and TRBJ2-7, the full variable domain reads EPEVTQTPSHQVTQMGQEVILRCVPISNHLYFYWYRQILGQKVEFLVSFYNNEISEKSEIFDDQFSVERPDGSNFTLKIRSTKLEDSAMYFCASSALSVSGSGTDFGPGTRLTVT.